This TCR beta chain was sequenced for a study of Graves' ophthalmopathy and Graves' hyperthyroidism. Study-wide results and caveats: A classifier, a 13-signature model, separated ophthalmopathy from stable hyperthyroidism with approximately 88% sensitivity and about 81% specificity.

Researchers turned away patients with other autoimmune diseases, uncontrolled infections, pregnancy or lactation. The diagnostic workup employed clinical symptoms, serum thyroxine, TRAb, thyroid ultrasound and orbital computed tomography. RNA transcripts were the source from which TCR beta CDR3 regions were amplified. The library came from an HTBI-primed first-round RT-PCR and a second-round multiplex PCR. Each CDR3 protein is one row after TCRdb ran MiXCR on the multiplex PCR reads. The profile shows a few hundred thousand distinct CDR3 sequences, 20% to 25% of them singletons. Germline CDR1 is SGHRS and CDR2 is YFSETQ. After removal of 4 bases from V and 0 bases from J, the junction contained 9 bases not matched to a gene. The CDR3 runs 16 residues. This clonotype was seen repeatedly, ten times or more. Antigen unknown.

The specimen sequenced was peripheral blood. The rearrangement links TRBV5-1 to TRBJ1-1; 7 nucleotides match TRBD1. This receptor was obtained from a woman in her forties or fifties with Graves' ophthalmopathy. The CDR3 here is CASSREGQSMNTEAFF. The CDR3 nucleotides are TGCGCCAGCAGCCGAGAGGGACAGAGCATGAACACTGAAGCTTTCTTT.